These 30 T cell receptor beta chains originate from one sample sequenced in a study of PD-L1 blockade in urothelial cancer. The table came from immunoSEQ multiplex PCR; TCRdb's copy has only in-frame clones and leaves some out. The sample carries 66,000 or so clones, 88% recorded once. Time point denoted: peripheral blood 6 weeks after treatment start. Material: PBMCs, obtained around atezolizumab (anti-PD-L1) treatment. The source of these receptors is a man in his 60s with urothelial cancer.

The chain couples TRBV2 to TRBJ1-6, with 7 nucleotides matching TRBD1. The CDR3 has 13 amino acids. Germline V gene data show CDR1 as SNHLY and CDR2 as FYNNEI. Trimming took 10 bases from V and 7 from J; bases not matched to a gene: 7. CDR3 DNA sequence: TGTGCCACCAACAGGGGCTGGAATTCACCCCTCCACTTT. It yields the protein CATNRGWNSPLHF. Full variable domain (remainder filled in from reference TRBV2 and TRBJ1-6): EPEVTQTPSHQVTQMGQEVILRCVPISNHLYFYWYRQILGQKVEFLVSFYNNEISEKSEIFDDQFSVERPDGSNFTLKIRSTKLEDSAMYFCATNRGWNSPLHFGNGTRLTVT.

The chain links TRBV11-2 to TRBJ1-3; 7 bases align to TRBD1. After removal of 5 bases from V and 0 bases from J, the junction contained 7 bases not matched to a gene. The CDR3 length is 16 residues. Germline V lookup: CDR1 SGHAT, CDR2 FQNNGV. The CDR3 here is CASSLTGVASGNTIYF. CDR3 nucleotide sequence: TGTGCCAGCAGCCTTACAGGGGTCGCCTCTGGAAACACCATATATTTT.

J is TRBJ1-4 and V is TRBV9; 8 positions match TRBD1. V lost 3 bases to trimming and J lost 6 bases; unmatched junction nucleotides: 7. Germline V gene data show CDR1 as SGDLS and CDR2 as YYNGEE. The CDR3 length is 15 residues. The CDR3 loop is CASSDGQGGDEKLFF. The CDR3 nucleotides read TGTGCCAGCAGCGACGGACAGGGAGGGGATGAAAAACTGTTTTTT.

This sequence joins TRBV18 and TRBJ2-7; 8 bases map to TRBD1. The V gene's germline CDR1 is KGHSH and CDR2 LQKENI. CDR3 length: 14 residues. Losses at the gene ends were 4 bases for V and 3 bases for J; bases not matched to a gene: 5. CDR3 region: CASSLGQGIYEQYF. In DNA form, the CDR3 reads TGTGCCAGCTCACTCGGACAGGGCATCTACGAGCAGTACTTC. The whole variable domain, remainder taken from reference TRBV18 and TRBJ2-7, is NAGVMQNPRHLVRRRGQEARLRCSPMKGHSHVYWYRQLPEEGLKFMVYLQKENIIDESGMPKERFSAEFPKEGPSILRIQQVVRGDSAAYFCASSLGQGIYEQYFGPGTRLTVT.

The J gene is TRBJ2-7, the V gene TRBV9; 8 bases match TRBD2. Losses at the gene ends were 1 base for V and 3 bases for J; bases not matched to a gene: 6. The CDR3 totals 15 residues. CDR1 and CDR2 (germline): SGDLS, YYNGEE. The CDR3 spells CASSVRGGAFYEQYF. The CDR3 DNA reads TGTGCCAGCAGCGTACGGGGGGGGGCCTTCTACGAGCAGTACTTC.

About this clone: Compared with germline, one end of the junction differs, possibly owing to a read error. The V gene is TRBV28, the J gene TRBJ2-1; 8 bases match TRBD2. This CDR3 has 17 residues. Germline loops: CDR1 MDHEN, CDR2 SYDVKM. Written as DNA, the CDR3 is TGTGCCAGCAGTTTTCTACCTCCGGGAGGGTCCTCCAATGAGCAGTTCTTC. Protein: CASSFLPPGGSSNEQFF.

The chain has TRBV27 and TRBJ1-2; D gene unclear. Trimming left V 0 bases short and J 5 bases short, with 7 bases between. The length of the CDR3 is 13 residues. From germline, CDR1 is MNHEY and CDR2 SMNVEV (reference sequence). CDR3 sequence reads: CASSLSSGYGYTF. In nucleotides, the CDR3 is TGTGCCAGCAGTTTATCGTCGGGGTATGGCTACACCTTC.

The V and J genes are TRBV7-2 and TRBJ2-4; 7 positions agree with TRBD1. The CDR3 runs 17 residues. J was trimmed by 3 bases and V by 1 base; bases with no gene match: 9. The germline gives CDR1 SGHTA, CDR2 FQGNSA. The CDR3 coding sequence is TGTGCCAGCAGCTTAGTTACTTTGGACAGGTACAAAAACATTCAGTACTTC. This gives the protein CASSLVTLDRYKNIQYF.

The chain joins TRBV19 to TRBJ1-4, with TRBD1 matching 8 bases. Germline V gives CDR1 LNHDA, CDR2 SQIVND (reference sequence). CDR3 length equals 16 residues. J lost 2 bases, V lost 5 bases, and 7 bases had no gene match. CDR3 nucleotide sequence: TGTGCCAGTAGTCTTCAGGGGGCGTTTACTAATGAAAAACTGTTTTTT. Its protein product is CASSLQGAFTNEKLFF.

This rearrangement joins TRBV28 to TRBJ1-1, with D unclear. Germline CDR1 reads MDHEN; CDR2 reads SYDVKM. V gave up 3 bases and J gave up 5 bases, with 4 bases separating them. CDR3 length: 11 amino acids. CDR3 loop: CASSFRTEAFF. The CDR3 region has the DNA TGTGCCAGCAGTTTCAGGACTGAAGCTTTCTTT. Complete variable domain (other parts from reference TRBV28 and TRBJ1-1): DVKVTQSSRYLVKRTGEKVFLECVQDMDHENMFWYRQDPGLGLRLIYFSYDVKMKEKGDIPEGYSVSREKKERFSLILESASTNQTSMYLCASSFRTEAFFGQGTRLTVV.

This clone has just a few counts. This CDR3 reads CASSLGGYQETQYF. In DNA, the CDR3 is TGCGCCAGCAGCTTGGGGGGCTACCAAGAGACCCAGTACTTC. V and J are TRBV5-1 and TRBJ2-5; D may be TRBD1 (5 bases). The CDR3 covers 14 residues. V lost 0 bases to trimming and J lost 0 bases, with 6 bases between them. Germline CDR1 and CDR2: SGHRS and YFSETQ.

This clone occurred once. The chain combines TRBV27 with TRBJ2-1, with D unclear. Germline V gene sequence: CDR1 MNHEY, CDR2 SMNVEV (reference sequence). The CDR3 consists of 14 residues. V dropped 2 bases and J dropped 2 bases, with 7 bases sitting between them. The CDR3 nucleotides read TGTGCCAGCAGTTTAGTCCTAGCCTACAATGAGCAGTTCTTC. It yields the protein CASSLVLAYNEQFF.

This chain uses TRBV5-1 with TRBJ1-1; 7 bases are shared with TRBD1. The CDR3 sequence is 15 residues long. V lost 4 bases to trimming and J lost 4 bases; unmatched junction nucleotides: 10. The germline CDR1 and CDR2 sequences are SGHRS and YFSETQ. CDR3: CASSLQEGAITEAFF. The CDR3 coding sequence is TGCGCCAGCAGCCTCCAAGAGGGGGCCATCACTGAAGCTTTCTTT.

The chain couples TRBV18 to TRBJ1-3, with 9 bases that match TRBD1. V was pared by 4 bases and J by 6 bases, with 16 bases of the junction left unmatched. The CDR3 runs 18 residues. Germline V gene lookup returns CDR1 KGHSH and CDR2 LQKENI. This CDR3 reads CASSLYHRSRTGENTIYF. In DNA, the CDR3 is TGTGCCAGCTCACTCTACCACCGCTCACGGACAGGGGAAAACACCATATATTTT. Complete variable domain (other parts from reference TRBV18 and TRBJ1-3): NAGVMQNPRHLVRRRGQEARLRCSPMKGHSHVYWYRQLPEEGLKFMVYLQKENIIDESGMPKERFSAEFPKEGPSILRIQQVVRGDSAAYFCASSLYHRSRTGENTIYFGEGSWLTVV.

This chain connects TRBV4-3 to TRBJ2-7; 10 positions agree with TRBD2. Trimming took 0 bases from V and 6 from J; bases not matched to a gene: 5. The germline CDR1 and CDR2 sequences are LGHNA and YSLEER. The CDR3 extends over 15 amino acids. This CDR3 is CASSQDPGLASEQYF. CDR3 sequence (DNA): TGCGCCAGCAGCCAAGACCCGGGACTAGCGAGCGAGCAGTACTTC.

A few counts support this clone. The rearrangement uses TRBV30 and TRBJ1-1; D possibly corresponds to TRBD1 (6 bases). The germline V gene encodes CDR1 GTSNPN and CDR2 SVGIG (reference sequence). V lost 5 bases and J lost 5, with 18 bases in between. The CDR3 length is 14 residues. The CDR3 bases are TGTGCCTGGGACTACGCAGGGGCTAGTACTGAAGCTTTCTTT. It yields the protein CAWDYAGASTEAFF.

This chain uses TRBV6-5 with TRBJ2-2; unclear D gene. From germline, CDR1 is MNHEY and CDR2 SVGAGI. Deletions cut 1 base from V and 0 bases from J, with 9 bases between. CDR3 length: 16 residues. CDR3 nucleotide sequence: TGTGCCAGCAGTTACTTTTCCACTGCGAACACCGGGGAGCTGTTTTTT. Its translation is CASSYFSTANTGELFF.

The CDR3, as DNA: TGTGCCAGCAGTGTAGTCTTAGGCAGGGGGCAGGAGACCCAGTACTTC. This encodes CASSVVLGRGQETQYF. V and J are TRBV6-1 and TRBJ2-5; 8 bases match TRBD1. Trimming took 4 bases from V and 5 from J; bases not matched to a gene: 12. The CDR3 loop spans 16 amino acids. From germline, CDR1 is MNHNS and CDR2 SASEGT.

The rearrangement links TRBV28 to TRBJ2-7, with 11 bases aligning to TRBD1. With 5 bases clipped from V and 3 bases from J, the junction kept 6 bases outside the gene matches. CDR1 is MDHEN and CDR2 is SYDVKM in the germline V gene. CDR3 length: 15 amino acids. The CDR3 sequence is CASSTHGTGGYEQYF. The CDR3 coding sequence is TGTGCCAGCAGTACGCACGGGACAGGGGGCTACGAGCAGTACTTC.

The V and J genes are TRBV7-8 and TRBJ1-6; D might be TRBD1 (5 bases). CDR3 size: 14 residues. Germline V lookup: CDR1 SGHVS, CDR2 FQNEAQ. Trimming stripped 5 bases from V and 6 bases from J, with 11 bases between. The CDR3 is CASSIDSPNSPLHF. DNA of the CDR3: TGTGCCAGCAGCATTGACAGCCCTAATTCACCCCTCCACTTT.

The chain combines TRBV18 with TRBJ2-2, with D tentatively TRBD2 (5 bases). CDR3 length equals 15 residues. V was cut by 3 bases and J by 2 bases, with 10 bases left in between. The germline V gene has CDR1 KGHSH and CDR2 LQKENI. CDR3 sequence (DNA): TGTGCCAGCTCACCGGTTGCGGGCAACACCGGGGAGCTGTTTTTT. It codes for CASSPVAGNTGELFF.

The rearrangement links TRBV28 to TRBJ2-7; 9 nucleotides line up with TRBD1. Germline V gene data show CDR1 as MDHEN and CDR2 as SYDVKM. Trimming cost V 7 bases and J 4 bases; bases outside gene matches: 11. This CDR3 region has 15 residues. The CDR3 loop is CASITRDRVNYEQYF. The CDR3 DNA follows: TGTGCCAGCATCACCCGGGACAGGGTGAATTACGAGCAGTACTTC.

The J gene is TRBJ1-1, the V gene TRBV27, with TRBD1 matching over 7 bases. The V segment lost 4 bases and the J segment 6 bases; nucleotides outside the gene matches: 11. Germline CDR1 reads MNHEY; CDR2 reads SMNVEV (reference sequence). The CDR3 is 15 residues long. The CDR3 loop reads CASSWRPDRAAEAFF. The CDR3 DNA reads TGTGCCAGCAGTTGGCGACCAGACAGGGCAGCTGAAGCTTTCTTT.

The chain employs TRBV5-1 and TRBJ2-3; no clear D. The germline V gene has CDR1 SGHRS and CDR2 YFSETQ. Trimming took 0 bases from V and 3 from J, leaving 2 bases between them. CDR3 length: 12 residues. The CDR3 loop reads CASSLATDTQYF. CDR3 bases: TGCGCCAGCAGCTTGGCAACAGATACGCAGTATTTT.

The CDR3: CASSLQVAGGNTEAFF. In nucleotides, the CDR3 is TGCGCCAGCAGCTTGCAGGTAGCAGGGGGTAACACTGAAGCTTTCTTT. This chain connects TRBV5-1 to TRBJ1-1; 7 bases are shared with TRBD1. Germline V gene sequence: CDR1 SGHRS, CDR2 YFSETQ. The CDR3 loop spans 16 amino acids. V lost 1 base to trimming and J lost 2 bases; unmatched junction nucleotides: 8.

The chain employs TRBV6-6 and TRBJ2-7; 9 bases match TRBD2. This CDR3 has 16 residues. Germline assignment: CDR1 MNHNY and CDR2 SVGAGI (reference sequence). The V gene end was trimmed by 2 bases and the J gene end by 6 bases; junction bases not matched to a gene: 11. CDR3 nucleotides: TGTGCCAGCAGTTACATGACTAGCGGCCGGCGGGTCGAGCAGTACTTC. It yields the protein CASSYMTSGRRVEQYF.

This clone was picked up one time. The CDR3 loop reads CSVEDLVAGEAFF. The CDR3 DNA is TGCAGCGTTGAAGATCTCGTAGCGGGTGAAGCTTTCTTT. This chain uses TRBV29-1 with TRBJ1-1; no clear D gene. Germline CDR1 reads SQVTM; CDR2 reads ANQGSEA. The CDR3 has 13 amino acids. The V gene lost 0 bases and the J gene lost 7 bases, with 12 bases spanning the gap. Drawing the rest from reference TRBV29-1 and TRBJ1-1, the complete variable domain is SAVISQKPSRDICQRGTSLTIQCQVDSQVTMMFWYRQQPGQSLTLIATANQGSEATYESGFVIDKFPISRPNLTFSTLTVSNMSPEDSSIYLCSVEDLVAGEAFFGQGTRLTVV.

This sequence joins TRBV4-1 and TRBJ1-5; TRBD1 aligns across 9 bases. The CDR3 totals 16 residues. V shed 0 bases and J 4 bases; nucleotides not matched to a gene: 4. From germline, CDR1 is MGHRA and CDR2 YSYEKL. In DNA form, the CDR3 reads TGCGCCAGCAGCCAAGAGGGGACAGGGTTTAATCAGCCCCAGCATTTT. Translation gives CASSQEGTGFNQPQHF.

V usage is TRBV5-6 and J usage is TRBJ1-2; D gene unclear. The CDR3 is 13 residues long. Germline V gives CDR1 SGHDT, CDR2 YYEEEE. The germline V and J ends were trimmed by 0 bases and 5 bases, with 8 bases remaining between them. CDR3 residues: CASSLGEEYGYTF. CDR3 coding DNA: TGTGCCAGCAGCTTGGGAGAGGAGTATGGCTACACCTTC.

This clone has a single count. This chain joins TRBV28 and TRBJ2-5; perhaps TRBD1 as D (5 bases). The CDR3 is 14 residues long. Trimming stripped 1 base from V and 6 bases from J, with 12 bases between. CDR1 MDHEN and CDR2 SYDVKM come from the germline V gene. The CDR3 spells CASSLSGAPQTQYF. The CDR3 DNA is TGTGCCAGCAGTTTATCTGGGGCTCCCCAGACCCAGTACTTC.